This is a list of T cell receptor beta chains from one sample in a study of type 1 regulatory T cells. TCRdb fed the reads into MiXCR, producing one record per CDR3 protein. The table records about 42,000 distinct CDR3 sequences, about 12% of them present only once. No antigen is known for these receptors. The sequencing sample was made of cultured non-Tr1 T cells, either the whole culture or a sorted T cell fraction (not recorded which). These receptors were collected from a human donor in good health. Each CDR3 is given with its conserved first and last residue. The D gene is left open where the match is weak. Expanded clones are given a class, and other clones once, few, many or no size at all.

TRBJ1-1	NA	13	TRBV18	NA	CASSPDMNTEAFF	TGTGCCAGCTCACCAGATATGAACACTGAAGCTTTCTTT
TRBJ2-1	TRBD1	18	TRBV5-5	many	CASSPLHRDRVVGNEQFF	TGTGCCAGCAGCCCTCTTCATCGGGACAGGGTGGTGGGGAATGAGCAGTTCTTC
TRBJ2-7	TRBD1	14	TRBV7-9	many	CASSDGQGKNEQYF	TGTGCCAGCAGCGACGGACAGGGAAAGAACGAGCAGTACTTC
TRBJ1-6	NA	13	TRBV7-6	many	CASSLSWESPLHF	TGTGCCAGCAGCTTATCTTGGGAGTCACCCCTCCACTTT
TRBJ2-1	TRBD1	16	TRBV3-1	NA	CASSQDGTARYNEQFF	TGTGCCAGCAGCCAAGATGGGACAGCCAGGTACAATGAGCAGTTCTTC
TRBJ2-1	TRBD2	15	TRBV7-3	few	CASSSGLAGVNEQFF	TGTGCCAGCAGCTCCGGACTAGCGGGGGTCAATGAGCAGTTCTTC
TRBJ2-7	TRBD2	12	TRBV30	few	CAWKRDNYEQYF	TGTGCCTGGAAGCGGGATAACTACGAGCAGTACTTC
TRBJ2-2	NA	19	TRBV12-3/TRBV12-4	many	CASSPKGERWRGNTGELFF	TGTGCCAGCAGTCCAAAAGGGGAGCGGTGGCGGGGGAACACCGGGGAGCTGTTTTTT
TRBJ2-7	TRBD1	15	TRBV20-1	NA	CSAREGTGVSYEQYF	TGCAGTGCTAGAGAGGGGACAGGCGTTTCCTACGAGCAGTACTTC
TRBJ1-6	NA	12	TRBV12-3/TRBV12-4	few	CASSFAGSPLHF	TGTGCCAGTAGTTTCGCGGGGTCACCCCTCCACTTT
TRBJ1-2	NA	15	TRBV5-1	NA	CASTGSTGGNYGYTF	TGCGCCAGCACCGGATCGACAGGAGGGAACTATGGCTACACCTTC
TRBJ2-2	NA	16	TRBV5-1	few	CASSPGLIANTGELFF	TGCGCCAGCAGCCCGGGGTTAATTGCGAACACCGGGGAGCTGTTTTTT
TRBJ1-1	NA	14	TRBV12-3/TRBV12-4	few	CASSLEGGHTEAFF	TGTGCCAGCAGTTTAGAAGGAGGGCACACTGAAGCTTTCTTT
TRBJ2-2	TRBD2	18	TRBV18	NA	CASSPKTSGYTNTGELFF	TGTGCCAGCTCACCAAAGACTAGCGGGTATACGAACACCGGGGAGCTGTTTTTT
TRBJ2-1	NA	14	TRBV5-5	NA	CASSLPGSYNEQFF	TGTGCCAGCAGCTTGCCAGGGTCCTACAATGAGCAGTTCTTC
TRBJ1-2	NA	15	TRBV6-5	NA	CASTRGGVVDYGYTF	TGTGCCAGCACCAGAGGGGGGGTGGTGGACTATGGCTACACCTTC
TRBJ1-2	TRBD1	16	TRBV15	NA	CATSRGGQGANYGYTF	TGTGCCACCAGCAGAGGGGGACAGGGCGCTAACTATGGCTACACCTTC
TRBJ1-2	NA	13	TRBV5-4	few	CASINQGTHGYTF	TGTGCCAGCATCAACCAGGGGACGCATGGCTACACCTTC
TRBJ2-1	NA	10	TRBV20-1	many	CSAGTNEQFF	TGCAGTGCAGGGACCAATGAGCAGTTCTTC
TRBJ2-3	NA	16	TRBV10-3	many	CAISEAGEVSTDTQYF	TGTGCCATCAGTGAGGCCGGGGAGGTTTCGACAGATACGCAGTATTTT
TRBJ2-1	NA	12	TRBV24-1	many	CATSDRYNEQFF	TGTGCCACCAGTGACAGATACAATGAGCAGTTCTTC
TRBJ1-5	NA	15	TRBV5-1	few	CASSSRPGGNQPQHF	TGCGCCAGCAGCTCTCGGCCTGGAGGCAATCAGCCCCAGCATTTT
TRBJ1-1	NA	13	TRBV9	NA	CASSPWTATEAFF	TGTGCCAGCAGCCCCTGGACAGCAACTGAAGCTTTCTTT
TRBJ1-2	NA	18	TRBV5-1	few	CASSLVWAPGQANYGYTF	TGCGCCAGCAGCTTGGTTTGGGCTCCGGGTCAGGCTAACTATGGCTACACCTTC
TRBJ2-1	NA	14	TRBV27	many	CASSFSSADNEQFF	TGTGCCAGCAGTTTCTCGAGCGCCGACAATGAGCAGTTCTTC
TRBJ2-5	NA	16	TRBV24-1	many	CATSPSTGTFGETQYF	TGTGCCACCTCACCTTCCACCGGGACATTCGGGGAGACCCAGTACTTC
TRBJ2-3	NA	13	TRBV7-2	NA	CASTRQSTDTQYF	TGTGCCAGCACTAGACAGAGCACAGATACGCAGTATTTT
TRBJ2-4	NA	11	TRBV18	NA	CASSPGQDEYF	TGTGCCAGCTCACCCGGGCAGGACGAGTACTTC
TRBJ2-2	TRBD2	18	TRBV24-1	NA	CATSDLSPGLAGTGELFF	TGTGCCACCAGTGATCTCTCACCGGGACTAGCGGGAACCGGGGAGCTGTTTTTT
TRBJ2-3	NA	16	TRBV6-2/TRBV6-3	few	CASSYPPAVFTDTQYF	TGTGCCAGCAGTTATCCCCCGGCAGTCTTCACAGATACGCAGTATTTT
TRBJ2-5	NA	17	TRBV3-1	NA	CASSRAVLPPYQETQYF	TGTGCCAGCAGCCGCGCGGTCCTTCCTCCCTACCAAGAGACCCAGTACTTC
TRBJ2-2	NA	12	TRBV7-9	many	CASSFLAVELFF	TGTGCCAGCAGCTTTCTGGCGGTTGAGCTGTTTTTT
TRBJ1-1	NA	11	TRBV7-9	many	CASTKDTEAFF	TGTGCCAGCACCAAGGACACTGAAGCTTTCTTT
TRBJ2-7	NA	12	TRBV20-1	few	CSASGVTYEQYF	TGCAGTGCTAGCGGGGTGACCTACGAGCAGTACTTC
TRBJ2-1	NA	15	TRBV5-1	many	CASSQGTRDYNEQFF	TGCGCCAGCAGCCAAGGGACACGAGATTACAATGAGCAGTTCTTC
TRBJ2-1	NA	14	TRBV12-3/TRBV12-4	many	CASSPPHSYNEQFF	TGTGCCAGCAGTCCTCCACATTCCTACAATGAGCAGTTCTTC
TRBJ2-3	NA	13	TRBV18	NA	CASSSLRVDTQYF	TGTGCCAGCTCATCTCTTCGGGTTGATACGCAGTATTTT
TRBJ2-5	NA	13	TRBV20-1	few	CSAARDTFWTQYF	TGCAGTGCCGCCAGGGACACATTTTGGACCCAGTACTTC
TRBJ2-1	NA	13	TRBV5-1	few	CASRGGPYNEQFF	TGCGCCAGCAGAGGAGGCCCCTACAATGAGCAGTTCTTC
TRBJ2-5	NA	15	TRBV5-1	many	CASSLMETNLGTQYF	TGCGCCAGCAGCTTGATGGAGACAAACCTGGGGACCCAGTACTTC
TRBJ2-5	TRBD2	14	TRBV5-6	many	CASSSLAVQETQYF	TGTGCCAGCAGCTCACTAGCGGTCCAAGAGACCCAGTACTTC
TRBJ2-3	TRBD2	17	TRBV12-3/TRBV12-4	many	CASSWAPRTSGTDTQYF	TGTGCCAGCAGTTGGGCTCCTCGGACTAGCGGTACAGATACGCAGTATTTT
TRBJ1-6	NA	19	TRBV30	NA	CAWKVSKIAEIARGSPLHF	TGTGCCTGGAAGGTCTCAAAGATCGCGGAGATCGCGAGAGGTTCACCCCTCCACTTT
TRBJ2-7	TRBD1	15	TRBV20-1	NA	CSARRNTGGSYEQYF	TGCAGTGCTAGACGAAACACAGGGGGCTCCTACGAGCAGTACTTC
TRBJ2-3	NA	15	TRBV5-5	few	CASSWGTLGTDTQYF	TGTGCCAGCAGTTGGGGGACCCTTGGGACAGATACGCAGTATTTT
TRBJ2-5	TRBD2	15	TRBV7-8	few	CASSLTRGGGETQYF	TGTGCCAGCAGCTTAACACGAGGCGGGGGGGAGACCCAGTACTTC
TRBJ2-7	NA	14	TRBV20-1	few	CSAEGREGSYEQYF	TGCAGTGCTGAGGGGCGGGAAGGTTCCTACGAGCAGTACTTC
TRBJ1-2	TRBD1	15	TRBV20-1	many	CSADTGQGASYGYTF	TGCAGTGCAGACACCGGACAGGGGGCTAGCTATGGCTACACCTTC
TRBJ2-2	NA	14	TRBV19	NA	CASSIGPMEGELFF	TGTGCCAGTAGTATAGGGCCGATGGAAGGGGAGCTGTTTTTT